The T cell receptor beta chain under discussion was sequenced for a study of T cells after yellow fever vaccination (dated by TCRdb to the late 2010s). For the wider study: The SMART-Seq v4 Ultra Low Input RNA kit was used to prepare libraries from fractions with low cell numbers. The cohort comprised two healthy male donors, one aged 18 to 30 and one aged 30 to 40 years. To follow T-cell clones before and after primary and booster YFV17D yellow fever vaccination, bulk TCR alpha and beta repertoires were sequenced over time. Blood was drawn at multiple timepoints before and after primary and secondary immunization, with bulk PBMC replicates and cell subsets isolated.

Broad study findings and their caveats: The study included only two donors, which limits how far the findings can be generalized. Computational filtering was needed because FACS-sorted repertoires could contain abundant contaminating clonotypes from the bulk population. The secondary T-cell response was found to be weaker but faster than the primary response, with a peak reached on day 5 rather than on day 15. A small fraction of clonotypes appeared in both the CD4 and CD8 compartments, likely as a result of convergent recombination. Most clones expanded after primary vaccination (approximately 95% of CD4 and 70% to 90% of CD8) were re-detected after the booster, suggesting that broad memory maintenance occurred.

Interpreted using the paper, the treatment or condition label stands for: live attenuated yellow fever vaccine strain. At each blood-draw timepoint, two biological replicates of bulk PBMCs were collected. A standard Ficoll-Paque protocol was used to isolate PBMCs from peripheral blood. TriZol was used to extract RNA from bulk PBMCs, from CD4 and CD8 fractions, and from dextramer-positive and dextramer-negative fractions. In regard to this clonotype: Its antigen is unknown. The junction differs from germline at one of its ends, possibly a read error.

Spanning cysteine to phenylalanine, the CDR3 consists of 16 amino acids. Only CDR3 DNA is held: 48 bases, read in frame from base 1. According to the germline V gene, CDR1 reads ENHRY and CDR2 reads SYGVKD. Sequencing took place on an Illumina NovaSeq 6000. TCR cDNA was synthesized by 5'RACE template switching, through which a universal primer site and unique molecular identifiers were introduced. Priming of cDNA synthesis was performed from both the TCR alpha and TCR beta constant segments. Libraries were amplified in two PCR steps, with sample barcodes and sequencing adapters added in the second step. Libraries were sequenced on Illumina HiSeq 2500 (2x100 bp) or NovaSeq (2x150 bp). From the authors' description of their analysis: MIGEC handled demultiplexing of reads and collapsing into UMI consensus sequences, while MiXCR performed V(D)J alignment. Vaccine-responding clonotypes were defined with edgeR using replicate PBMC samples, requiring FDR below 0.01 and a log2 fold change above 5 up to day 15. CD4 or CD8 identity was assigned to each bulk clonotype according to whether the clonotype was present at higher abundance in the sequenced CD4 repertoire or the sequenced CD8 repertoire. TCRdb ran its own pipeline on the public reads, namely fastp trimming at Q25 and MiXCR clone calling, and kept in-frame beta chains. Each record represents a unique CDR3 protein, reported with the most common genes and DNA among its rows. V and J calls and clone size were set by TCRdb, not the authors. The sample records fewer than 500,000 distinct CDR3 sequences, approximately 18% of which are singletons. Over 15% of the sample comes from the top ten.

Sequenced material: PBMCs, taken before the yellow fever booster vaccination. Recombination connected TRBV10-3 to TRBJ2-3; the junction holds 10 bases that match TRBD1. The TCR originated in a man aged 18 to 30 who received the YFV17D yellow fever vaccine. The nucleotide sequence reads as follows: TGCTTAACGGTTTTTTGGGGACAGGGGATCACAGATACGCAGTATTTT. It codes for CLTVFWGQGITDTQYF.